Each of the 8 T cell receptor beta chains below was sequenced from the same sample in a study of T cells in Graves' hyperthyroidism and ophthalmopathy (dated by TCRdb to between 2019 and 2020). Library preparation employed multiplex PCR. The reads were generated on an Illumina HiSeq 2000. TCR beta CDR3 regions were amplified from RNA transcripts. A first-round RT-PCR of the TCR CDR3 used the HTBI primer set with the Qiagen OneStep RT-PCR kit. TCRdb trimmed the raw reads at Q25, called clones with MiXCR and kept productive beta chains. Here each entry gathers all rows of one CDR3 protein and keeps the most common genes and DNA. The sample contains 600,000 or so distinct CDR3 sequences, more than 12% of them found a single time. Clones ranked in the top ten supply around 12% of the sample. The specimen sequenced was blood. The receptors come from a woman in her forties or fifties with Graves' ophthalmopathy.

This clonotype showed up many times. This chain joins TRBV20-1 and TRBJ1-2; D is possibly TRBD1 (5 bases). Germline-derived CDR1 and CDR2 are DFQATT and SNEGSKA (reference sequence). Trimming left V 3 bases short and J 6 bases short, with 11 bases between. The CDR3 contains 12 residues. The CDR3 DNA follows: TGCAGTGCTAGTTGGCAGGACAATGGCTACACCTTC. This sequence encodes CSASWQDNGYTF.

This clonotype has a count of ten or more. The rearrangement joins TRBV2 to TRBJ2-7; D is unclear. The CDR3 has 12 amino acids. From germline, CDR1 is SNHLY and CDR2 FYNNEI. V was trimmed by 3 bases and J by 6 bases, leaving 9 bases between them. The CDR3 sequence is CASSDARREQYF. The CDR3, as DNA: TGTGCCAGCAGTGACGCCCGTCGCGAGCAGTACTTC.

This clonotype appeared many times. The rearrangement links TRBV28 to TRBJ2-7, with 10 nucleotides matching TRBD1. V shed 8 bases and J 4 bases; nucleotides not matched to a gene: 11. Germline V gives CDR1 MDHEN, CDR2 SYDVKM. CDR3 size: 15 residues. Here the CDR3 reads CASYPSDRGPYEQYF. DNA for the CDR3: TGTGCCAGCTACCCGTCCGACAGGGGGCCGTACGAGCAGTACTTC. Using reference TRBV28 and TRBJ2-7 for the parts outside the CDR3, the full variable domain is DVKVTQSSRYLVKRTGEKVFLECVQDMDHENMFWYRQDPGLGLRLIYFSYDVKMKEKGDIPEGYSVSREKKERFSLILESASTNQTSMYLCASYPSDRGPYEQYFGPGTRLTVT.

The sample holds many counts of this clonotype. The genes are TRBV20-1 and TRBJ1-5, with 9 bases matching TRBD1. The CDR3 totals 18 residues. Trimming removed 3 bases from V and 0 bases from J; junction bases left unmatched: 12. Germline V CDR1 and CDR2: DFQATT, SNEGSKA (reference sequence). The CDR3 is CSASTLQGASGSNQPQHF. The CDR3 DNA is TGCAGTGCTAGCACTCTACAGGGGGCATCAGGTAGCAATCAGCCCCAGCATTTT.

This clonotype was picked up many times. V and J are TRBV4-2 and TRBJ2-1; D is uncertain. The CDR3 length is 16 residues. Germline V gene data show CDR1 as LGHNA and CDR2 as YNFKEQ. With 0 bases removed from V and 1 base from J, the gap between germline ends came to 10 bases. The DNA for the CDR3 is TGTGCCAGCAGCCAAGATGGAAAGGCTTCCTACAATGAGCAGTTCTTC. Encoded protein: CASSQDGKASYNEQFF.

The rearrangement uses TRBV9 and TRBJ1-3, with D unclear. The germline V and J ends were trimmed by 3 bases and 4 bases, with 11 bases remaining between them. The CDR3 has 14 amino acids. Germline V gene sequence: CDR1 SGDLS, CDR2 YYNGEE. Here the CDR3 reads CASSEEPNGNTIYF. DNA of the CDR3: TGTGCCAGCAGCGAGGAACCAAACGGAAACACCATATATTTT. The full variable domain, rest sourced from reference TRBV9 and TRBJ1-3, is DSGVTQTPKHLITATGQRVTLRCSPRSGDLSVYWYQQSLDQGLQFLIQYYNGEERAKGNILERFSAQQFPDLHSELNLSSLELGDSALYFCASSEEPNGNTIYFGEGSWLTVV.

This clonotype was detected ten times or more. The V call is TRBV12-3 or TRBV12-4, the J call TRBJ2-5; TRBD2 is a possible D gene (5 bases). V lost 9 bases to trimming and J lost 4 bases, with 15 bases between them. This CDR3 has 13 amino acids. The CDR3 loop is CASHRPSTETQYF. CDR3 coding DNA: TGTGCCAGTCACCGGCCTAGCACAGAGACCCAGTACTTC.

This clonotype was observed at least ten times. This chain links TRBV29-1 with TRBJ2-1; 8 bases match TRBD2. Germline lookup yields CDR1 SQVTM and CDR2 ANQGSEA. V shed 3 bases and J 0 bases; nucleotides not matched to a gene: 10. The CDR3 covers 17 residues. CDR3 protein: CSVEGLAGDSSYNEQFF. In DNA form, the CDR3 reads TGCAGCGTTGAGGGTCTAGCGGGCGATAGCTCCTACAATGAGCAGTTCTTC.